Shown below are 14 T cell receptor beta chains from a single sample sequenced in a study of blood T cell repertoires in COVID-19. Profiling relied on immunoSEQ multiplex PCR, and the TCRdb table lists in-frame clones only, not all of them. The table lists about 270,000 clones, 70% to 90% of them singletons. Sequences were obtained from peripheral blood. The receptors come from a woman in her twenties or thirties with COVID-19, enrolled during active disease.

V gene TRBV11-2 combines with J gene TRBJ2-1; D perhaps matches TRBD1 (5 bases). The V end lost 3 bases, the J end lost 2 bases, and 11 bases lay between the germline ends. There are 15 residues in the CDR3. CDR1 SGHAT and CDR2 FQNNGV come from the germline V gene. CDR3 nucleotides: TGTGCCAGCAGCTTTGCAGGGATCACCTACAATGAGCAGTTCTTC. Its translation is CASSFAGITYNEQFF.

V usage is TRBV19 and J usage is TRBJ2-1, with TRBD2 identical over 13 bases. This CDR3 region has 15 residues. V lost 7 bases and J lost 8; bases outside the gene matches: 8. The germline V gene has CDR1 LNHDA and CDR2 SQIVND (reference sequence). In DNA form, the CDR3 reads TGTGCCAGTACCGCACTAGCGGGGGGGCTCGATGAGCAGTTCTTC. It yields the protein CASTALAGGLDEQFF.

The V call is TRBV4-2, the J call TRBJ2-1, with TRBD2 identical over 12 bases. CDR1 and CDR2 from the germline V gene are LGHNA and YNFKEQ. The J segment lost 10 bases and the V segment lost 5 bases, leaving 6 bases of the junction unmatched. The CDR3 sequence is 14 residues long. This chain's CDR3 is CASSNWTSGAEQFF. CDR3 DNA: TGTGCCAGCAGCAACTGGACTAGCGGGGCGGAGCAGTTCTTC.

The chain joins TRBV9 to TRBJ2-1; D gene uncertain. The CDR3 is 14 residues long. Trimming pared 0 bases from V and 7 bases from J, leaving 11 bases between. The V gene's germline CDR1 is SGDLS and CDR2 YYNGEE. As DNA, the CDR3 is TGTGCCAGCAGCGTAGCGGGTGTGAGGAATGAGCAGTTCTTC. Its protein is CASSVAGVRNEQFF. The entire variable domain, with the rest obtained from reference TRBV9 and TRBJ2-1, is as follows: DSGVTQTPKHLITATGQRVTLRCSPRSGDLSVYWYQQSLDQGLQFLIQYYNGEERAKGNILERFSAQQFPDLHSELNLSSLELGDSALYFCASSVAGVRNEQFFGPGTRLTVL.

V is TRBV5-1 and J is TRBJ2-3; no reliable D call. CDR1 is SGHRS and CDR2 is YFSETQ in the germline V gene. V was clipped by 4 bases and J by 1 base, with 7 bases between them. The CDR3 is made up of 13 amino acids. CDR3: CASSGEGTDTQYF. For the CDR3, the DNA is TGCGCCAGCAGCGGCGAGGGCACAGATACGCAGTATTTT.

The chain couples TRBV7-9 to TRBJ1-3; D remains ambiguous. The ends were cut back, 5 bases at V and 1 base at J, with 12 bases in the middle. Germline V CDR1 and CDR2: SEHNR, FQNEAQ (reference sequence). This CDR3 comprises 15 residues. This CDR3 is CASSQSFYSGNTIYF. CDR3 sequence (DNA): TGTGCCAGCAGCCAGTCCTTTTATTCTGGAAACACCATATATTTT.

This chain joins TRBV6-4 and TRBJ2-1; D may be TRBD2 (5 bases). Trimming took off 0 bases at V and 13 bases at J, with 13 bases between the two ends. This CDR3 comprises 13 residues. CDR1 is MRHNA and CDR2 is SNTAGT in the germline V gene. Written as DNA, the CDR3 is TGTGCCAGCAGTGACTCTGCGACTACTCAACAGTTCTTC. This codes for CASSDSATTQQFF.

The V gene is TRBV19, the J gene TRBJ1-2, with 12 bases fitting TRBD1. Germline loops: CDR1 LNHDA, CDR2 SQIVND (reference sequence). The length of the CDR3 is 15 residues. V trimming: 3 bases; J trimming: 8 bases; junction bases outside the gene matches: 7. DNA for the CDR3: TGTGCCAGTAGTATGGGGACAGGGGGCGCAGACGGCTACACCTTC. This translates into CASSMGTGGADGYTF.

V gene TRBV19 combines with J gene TRBJ2-5; possible D gene TRBD1, 5 bases. Per the germline V gene, CDR1 is LNHDA and CDR2 is SQIVND (reference sequence). The CDR3 runs 13 residues. The V and J ends lost 4 bases and 4 bases respectively, with 10 bases between them. This CDR3 is CASSRGWGETQYF. For the CDR3, the DNA is TGTGCCAGTAGTAGGGGCTGGGGAGAGACCCAGTACTTC.

The rearrangement links TRBV30 to TRBJ2-3, with D perhaps TRBD2 (6 bases). The ends were cut back, 2 bases at V and 4 bases at J, with 7 bases in the middle. The germline CDR1 and CDR2 sequences are GTSNPN and SVGIG (reference sequence). This CDR3 contains 12 residues. The CDR3 loop reads CAWSWGADTQYF. CDR3 sequence (DNA): TGTGCCTGGAGTTGGGGGGCAGATACGCAGTATTTT.

This chain links TRBV6-5 with TRBJ1-2, with D uncertain. V lost 0 bases and J lost 8, with 10 bases in between. Per the germline V gene, CDR1 is MNHEY and CDR2 is SVGAGI. The CDR3 is made up of 13 amino acids. The CDR3 loop is CASSYSRGLGYTF. The CDR3 region has the DNA TGTGCCAGCAGTTACTCGAGAGGGTTAGGCTACACCTTC.

This chain links TRBV28 with TRBJ1-3; tentatively, D is TRBD1 (5 bases). Germline assignment: CDR1 MDHEN and CDR2 SYDVKM. V dropped 3 bases and J dropped 4 bases, with 7 bases sitting between them. The CDR3 has 13 amino acids. The CDR3 loop is CASSLGPGNTIYF. The CDR3 nucleotides are TGTGCCAGCAGTTTGGGGCCGGGAAACACCATATATTTT.

V is TRBV19 and J is TRBJ2-1, with D perhaps matching TRBD1 (6 bases). CDR1 and CDR2 (germline): LNHDA, SQIVND (reference sequence). V gave up 6 bases and J gave up 9 bases, with 12 bases separating them. CDR3 size: 12 residues. DNA for the CDR3: TGTGCCAGTAGCACAGGGTTCGCTGAGCAGTTCTTC. It is translated as CASSTGFAEQFF.

The chain is built from TRBV10-2 and TRBJ1-4; TRBD1 aligns across 9 bases. This CDR3 is 15 amino acids long. Germline CDR1 reads WSHSY; CDR2 reads SAAADI. The trim removed 7 bases at V and 4 bases at J, leaving 7 bases unmatched. This CDR3 is CASIYSGQGNEKLFF. CDR3 nucleotide sequence: TGCGCCAGCATTTACTCGGGACAGGGTAATGAAAAACTGTTTTTT.